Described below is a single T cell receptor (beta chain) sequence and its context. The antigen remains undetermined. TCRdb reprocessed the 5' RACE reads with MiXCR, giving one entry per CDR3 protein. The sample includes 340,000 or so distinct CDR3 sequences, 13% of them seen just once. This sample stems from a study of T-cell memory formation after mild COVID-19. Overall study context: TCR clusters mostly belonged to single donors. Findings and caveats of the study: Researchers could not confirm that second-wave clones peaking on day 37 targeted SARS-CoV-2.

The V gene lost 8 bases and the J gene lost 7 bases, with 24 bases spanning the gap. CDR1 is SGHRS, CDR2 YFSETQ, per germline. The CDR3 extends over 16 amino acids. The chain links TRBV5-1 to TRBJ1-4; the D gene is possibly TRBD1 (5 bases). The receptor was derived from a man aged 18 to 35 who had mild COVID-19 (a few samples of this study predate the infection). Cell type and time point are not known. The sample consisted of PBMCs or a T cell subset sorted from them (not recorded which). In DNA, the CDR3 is TGCGCCAGAAAGGGGTGTTGGCTCGCAAAGAGTGAAAAACTGTTTTTT. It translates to CARKGCWLAKSEKLFF.